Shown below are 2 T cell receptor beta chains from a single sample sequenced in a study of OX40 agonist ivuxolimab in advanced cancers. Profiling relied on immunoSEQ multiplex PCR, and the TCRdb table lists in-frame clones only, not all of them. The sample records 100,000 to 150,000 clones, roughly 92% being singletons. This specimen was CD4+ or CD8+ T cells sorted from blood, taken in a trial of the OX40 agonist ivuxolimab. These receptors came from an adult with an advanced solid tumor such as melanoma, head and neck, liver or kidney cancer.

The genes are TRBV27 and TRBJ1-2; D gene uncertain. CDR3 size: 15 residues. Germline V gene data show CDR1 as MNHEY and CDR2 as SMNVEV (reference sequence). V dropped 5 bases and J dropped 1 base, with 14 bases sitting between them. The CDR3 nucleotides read TGTGCCAGCAGTATTTCGAGAATCGGTAACTATGGCTACACCTTC. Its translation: CASSISRIGNYGYTF.

DNA of the CDR3: TGTGCCAGCTCTCGGGGACTAGCGGGAGCCTCCGGGTCCTACGAGCAGTACTTC. Protein sequence: CASSRGLAGASGSYEQYF. The gene calls are TRBV18 and TRBJ2-7; TRBD2 matches 14 bases. Germline CDR1 and CDR2: KGHSH and LQKENI. With 6 bases clipped from V and 1 base from J, the junction kept 11 bases outside the gene matches. This CDR3 comprises 18 residues.